Sequencing of this TCR beta chain was carried out in a study of lymphopenia after photon versus proton radiotherapy. Per the germline V gene, CDR1 is SGHTS and CDR2 is YDEGEE. This CDR3 comprises 15 residues. Trimming pared 0 bases from V and 5 bases from J, leaving 14 bases between. Study results and limitations: A bigger post-nadir fall in TCR diversity correlated inversely with survival time in deceased patients. Under photons, naive T cells and diversity fell while effector/memory populations rose. After the lymphocyte nadir, photon-treated repertoires showed oligoclonal expansion, especially of CD8+ Temra cells. Better survival with proton therapy was suggested as possible, not demonstrated.

Comment on this clone: The antigen is not known.

Sequencing was performed with immunoSEQ multiplex PCR; in TCRdb, only in-frame clones are kept and a portion is missing. The sample holds tens of thousands of clones; 70% to 85% are singletons and the top ten take 2.1%. This TCR was sampled from a man in his 60s with pancreatic cancer. The chain couples TRBV5-8 to TRBJ1-1; D unresolved. This specimen was peripheral blood, taken from a patient treated with proton-based radiotherapy. CDR3 DNA: TGTGCCAGCAGCTTGGCCGGGGTAAGACGGACTGAAGCTTTCTTT. Protein: CASSLAGVRRTEAFF.